Listed below are T cell receptor beta chains from one sample, sequenced in a study of blood T cell repertoires in COVID-19. The data were produced by immunoSEQ multiplex PCR, yet TCRdb's version contains in-frame clones alone and is incomplete. In the table there are roughly 190,000 clones, 88% of which are singletons. Sequenced: peripheral blood. These receptors came from a man aged 35 to 55 with active or convalescent COVID-19. Each CDR3 is given with its conserved first and last residue. D genes are given only for firm matches. Clone size, where shown, is once, few, many, or a class for clones that have expanded.

J | V | length | D | size | CDR3 | DNA
TRBJ1-1 | TRBV5-1 | 14 | TRBD1 | NA | CASSLDRGYTEAFF | TGCGCCAGCAGCTTGGACAGGGGGTATACTGAAGCTTTCTTT
TRBJ2-7 | TRBV3-1/TRBV3-2 | 13 | NA | NA | CASSQTRGPEQYF | TGTGCCAGCAGTCAGACCAGGGGACCCGAGCAGTACTTC
TRBJ1-4 | TRBV28 | 13 | NA | NA | CASQGSTNEKLFF | TGTGCCAGTCAGGGTTCAACTAATGAAAAACTGTTTTTT
TRBJ1-2 | TRBV11-1 | 14 | TRBD1 | few | CASSSGTGPYGYTF | TGTGCCAGCAGCTCCGGGACAGGGCCCTATGGCTACACCTTC
TRBJ2-1 | TRBV5-6 | 15 | TRBD1 | once | CASSGVGTGSNEQFF | TGTGCCAGCAGTGGAGTAGGGACAGGGAGCAATGAGCAGTTCTTC
TRBJ2-3 | TRBV7-2 | 16 | TRBD2 | NA | CASSSRQAGGTDTQYF | TGTGCCAGCAGCTCCCGTCAAGCGGGGGGCACAGATACGCAGTATTTT
TRBJ2-3 | TRBV5-4 | 17 | TRBD2 | NA | CASLRTSGGQSTDTQYF | TGTGCCAGCCTCCGGACTAGCGGGGGTCAAAGCACAGATACGCAGTATTTT
TRBJ2-5 | TRBV4-1 | 17 | TRBD1 | NA | CASSLIGGRGGWETQYF | TGCGCCAGCAGCCTCATAGGGGGCAGGGGTGGTTGGGAGACCCAGTACTTC
TRBJ2-3 | TRBV7-6 | 17 | TRBD1 | NA | CASSLSLVQGLTDTQYF | TGTGCCAGCAGCTTAAGCTTGGTACAGGGGTTGACAGATACGCAGTATTTT
TRBJ2-2 | TRBV27 | 14 | TRBD1 | NA | CASSGQVNTGELFF | TGTGCCAGCAGCGGACAGGTTAACACCGGGGAGCTGTTTTTT
TRBJ2-5 | TRBV11-3 | 16 | TRBD1 | NA | CASSFRTGMPQETQYF | TGTGCCAGCAGCTTTCGGACAGGGATGCCTCAAGAGACCCAGTACTTC
TRBJ2-1 | TRBV15 | 13 | NA | NA | CATSRDGSNEQFF | TGTGCCACCAGCAGAGATGGTAGCAATGAGCAGTTCTTC
TRBJ1-2 | TRBV12-5 | 13 | NA | NA | CASGFQGYYGYTF | TGTGCTAGTGGTTTCCAGGGGTACTATGGCTACACCTTC
TRBJ1-3 | TRBV19 | 16 | NA | NA | CASSIDIVGSGNTIYF | TGTGCCAGTAGTATAGATATCGTCGGCTCTGGAAACACCATATATTTT
TRBJ2-7 | TRBV6-2/TRBV6-3 | 14 | TRBD1 | many | CASSFPGGSYEQYF | TGTGCCAGCAGCTTCCCAGGGGGCTCCTACGAGCAGTACTTC